These 3 T cell receptor beta chains were sequenced from one sample in a study of blood T cell repertoires in COVID-19 (dated by TCRdb to 2018 to 2021). Libraries were built with the immunoSEQ multiplex PCR assay. The source is immuneACCESS, and TCRdb retained only in-frame sequences with V and J called. Part of the clones is not carried over; for the studies checked, unresolved V genes explain less than half of this, and the remainder is unexplained. For this sample there are about 260,000 clones; approximately 90% appear just once. In total, the top ten clones hold about 3% of the sample. The sequencing input was PBMCs or T cells enriched from blood (not recorded which). Receptors originate from a woman aged 45 to 65 who had recovered from COVID-19.

V usage is TRBV28 and J usage is TRBJ2-1; 10 bases agree with TRBD1. Germline-derived CDR1 and CDR2 are MDHEN and SYDVKM. V gave up 6 bases and J gave up 7 bases; unmatched junction bases: 12. This CDR3 region has 16 residues. CDR3 loop: CASRSRDRGERNEQFF. DNA of the CDR3: TGTGCCAGCAGATCAAGGGACAGGGGCGAGAGGAATGAGCAGTTCTTC.

The chain uses TRBV5-5 and TRBJ1-1, with 8 nucleotides matching TRBD1. The V gene's germline CDR1 is SGHKS and CDR2 YYEKEE (reference sequence). The CDR3 sequence is 14 residues long. V lost 6 bases and J lost 0; bases outside the gene matches: 4. This CDR3 reads CASTTGGMNTEAFF. The CDR3 coding sequence is TGTGCCAGCACAACAGGGGGTATGAACACTGAAGCTTTCTTT.

This sequence joins TRBV30 and TRBJ1-5; 10 nucleotides align to TRBD1. V was pared by 1 base and J by 8 bases, with 5 bases of the junction left unmatched. The CDR3 consists of 14 residues. From germline, CDR1 is GTSNPN and CDR2 SVGIG (reference sequence). The CDR3 DNA reads TGTGCCTGGAGTGGACAGGGGGCCTTTGAGCCCCAGCATTTT. It codes for CAWSGQGAFEPQHF.